Listed below are T cell receptor beta chains from one sample, sequenced in a study of CD8+CD57+ T cells in acquired aplastic anemia. TCRdb ran MiXCR on the reads and lists one entry per CDR3 protein. The data hold approximately 200,000 distinct CDR3 sequences, with around 63% observed a single time. Sequencing was performed on sorted CD4+, CD8+, or CD8+CD57+ T cells (not recorded which) from PBMCs. The receptor source for this set is a human donor in good health. Each CDR3 is given with its conserved first and last residue. D genes are given only for firm matches. For some rows the clone size is stated as once, few or many, or as a class when expanded; others skip it.

NA	NA	TRBV29-1	TRBJ2-7	CVVSHRVPAYEQYF	TGCGTCGTTAGCCACAGGGTTCCAGCCTACGAGCAGTACTTC
NA	NA	TRBV7-8	TRBJ1-6	CASSPEGVLHF	TGTGCCAGCAGCCCAGAGGGGGTCCTTCACTTT
NA	NA	TRBV12-3/TRBV12-4	TRBJ1-4	CASPQGGGEKLFF	TGTGCCAGCCCTCAGGGAGGAGGTGAAAAACTGTTTTTT
NA	NA	TRBV20-1	TRBJ2-7	CSARGHGVYEQYF	TGCAGTGCTAGAGGGCATGGGGTATACGAGCAGTACTTC
NA	NA	TRBV7-9	TRBJ2-5	CANSLALEAQETQYF	TGTGCCAACAGCTTAGCGTTGGAGGCCCAAGAGACCCAGTACTTC
NA	many	TRBV4-2	TRBJ1-1	CASSQVTISEAFF	TGTGCCAGCAGCCAAGTGACAATCTCTGAAGCTTTCTTT
NA	NA	TRBV12-3/TRBV12-4	TRBJ1-6	CASSLTRNSPLHF	TGTGCCAGCAGTTTAACGCGGAATTCACCCCTCCACTTT
TRBD1	NA	TRBV15	TRBJ2-4	CATSTGQGGFKNIQYF	TGTGCCACCAGCACAGGACAGGGAGGTTTCAAAAACATTCAGTACTTC
TRBD2	once	TRBV20-1	TRBJ2-7	CSARDPTSGSHEQYF	TGCAGTGCTAGAGACCCGACTAGCGGGAGTCACGAGCAGTACTTC
NA	NA	TRBV20-1	TRBJ1-6	CSASGYRVGSPLHF	TGCAGTGCTAGCGGCTACAGAGTAGGTTCACCCCTCCACTTT
TRBD2	NA	TRBV5-6	TRBJ2-5	CASSSAGGYGPETQYF	TGTGCCAGCAGCTCGGCGGGGGGGTACGGTCCAGAGACCCAGTACTTC
NA	many	TRBV6-6	TRBJ1-1	CASSYSILEAFF	TGTGCCAGCAGTTACTCGATTCTTGAAGCTTTCTTT
NA	NA	TRBV24-1	TRBJ2-3	CATSDYRTDTQYF	TGTGCCACCAGTGATTATAGGACAGATACGCAGTATTTT
NA	NA	TRBV5-6	TRBJ2-3	CATSSRATDTQYF	TGTGCCACTTCCTCGAGGGCCACAGATACGCAGTATTTT
NA	few	TRBV19	TRBJ2-7	CASSIGAGPYEQYF	TGTGCCAGTAGTATCGGGGCCGGACCCTACGAGCAGTACTTC
NA	NA	TRBV7-9	TRBJ2-5	CASRGDLANTDTQYF	TGTGCCAGCCGAGGGGACCTAGCCAACACAGATACGCAGTACTTC
TRBD2	NA	TRBV10-2	TRBJ2-1	CVSSVRSGAEQFF	TGCGTCAGCAGTGTGAGGAGCGGGGCTGAGCAGTTCTTC
TRBD2	NA	TRBV20-1	TRBJ2-7	CSAIPVTSGSSYEQYF	TGCAGTGCTATCCCCGTGACTAGCGGAAGCTCCTACGAGCAGTACTTC
TRBD1	many	TRBV13	TRBJ1-5	CASSFGTGDQPQHF	TGTGCCAGCAGCTTCGGGACAGGGGATCAGCCCCAGCATTTT
NA	many	TRBV29-1	TRBJ2-1	CSVEGGGANEQFF	TGCAGCGTAGAGGGGGGGGGTGCAAATGAGCAGTTCTTC